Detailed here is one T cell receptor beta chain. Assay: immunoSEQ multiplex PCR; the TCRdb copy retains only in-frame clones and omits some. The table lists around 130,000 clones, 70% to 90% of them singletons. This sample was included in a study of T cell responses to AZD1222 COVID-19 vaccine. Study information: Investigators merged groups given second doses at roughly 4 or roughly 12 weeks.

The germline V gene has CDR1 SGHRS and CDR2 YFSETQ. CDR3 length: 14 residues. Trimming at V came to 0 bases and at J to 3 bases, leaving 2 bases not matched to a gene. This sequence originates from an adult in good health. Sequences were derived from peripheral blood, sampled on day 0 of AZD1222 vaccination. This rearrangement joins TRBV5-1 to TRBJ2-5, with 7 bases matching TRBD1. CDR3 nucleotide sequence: TGCGCCAGCAGCTTGGAACAGGGGAAAGAGACCCAGTACTTC. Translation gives CASSLEQGKETQYF.